Described below is a single TCR beta chain sequence and its context. V lost 4 bases, J lost 2 bases, and 6 bases stayed unmatched. From germline, CDR1 is SGHRS and CDR2 YFSETQ. This CDR3 is 16 amino acids long. This record belongs to a study of blood T cell repertoires in COVID-19. Study overall: Sites across the United States, Italy and Spain contributed samples from acute and convalescent COVID-19. PBMCs, B-cell-depleted T cells, or T cells were the source of the cDNA or gDNA that made up the material.

The authors' processing: Amplification of reference gene primers provided the estimated nucleated cell counts. The method was immunoSEQ multiplex PCR; TCRdb's version includes in-frame clones alone and lacks a portion of them. The DNA was the basis for D and trimming; V, J and clone size are from that table. The sample shows about 150,000 clones, approximately 79% of them seen only once. The sequence was collected from a man between 50 and 59 years old with active or convalescent COVID-19. The genes are TRBV5-1 and TRBJ2-5; 12 bases are shared with TRBD2. Specimen: peripheral blood. The CDR3 bases are TGCGCCAGCAGCCCGACCGGGACTAGCGGGCAAGAGACCCAGTACTTC. It translates to CASSPTGTSGQETQYF.